The present T cell receptor (beta chain) was sequenced within a study of cytomegalovirus exposure and HLA in healthy donors. PCR amplification relied on 60 Vbeta primers (plus 13 Jbeta primers). The repertoire was sequenced with immunoSEQ multiplex PCR; TCRdb's copy has only in-frame clones and lacks some. Here the sample spans 130,000 to 150,000 clones, roughly 80% being singletons. This clone has a handful of counts. Trimming at V came to 5 bases and at J to 2 bases, leaving 6 bases not matched to a gene. Germline V gene data show CDR1 as SGHRS and CDR2 as YFSETQ. CDR3 length: 15 amino acids. The TCR originated in a woman aged 25 to 39 in good health and CMV-seronegative. The genes are TRBV5-1 and TRBJ2-5, with 10 positions matching TRBD2. Sequencing used PBMCs. The DNA for the CDR3 is TGCGCCAGCAGGTCTAGCGGGGGTCAACAAGAGACCCAGTACTTC. It translates to CASRSSGGQQETQYF.